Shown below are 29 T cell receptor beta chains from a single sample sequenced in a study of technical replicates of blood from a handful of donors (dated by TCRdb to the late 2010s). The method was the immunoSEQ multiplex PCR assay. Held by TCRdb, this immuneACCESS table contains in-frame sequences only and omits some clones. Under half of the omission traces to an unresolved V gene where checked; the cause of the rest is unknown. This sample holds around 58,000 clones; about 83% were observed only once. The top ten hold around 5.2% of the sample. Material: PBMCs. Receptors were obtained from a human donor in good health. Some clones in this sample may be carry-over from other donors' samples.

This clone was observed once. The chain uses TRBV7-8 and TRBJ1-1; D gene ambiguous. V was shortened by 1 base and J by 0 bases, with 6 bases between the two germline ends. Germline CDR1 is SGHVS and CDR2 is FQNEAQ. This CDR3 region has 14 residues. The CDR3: CASSLDPMNTEAFF. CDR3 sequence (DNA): TGTGCCAGCAGCTTAGATCCCATGAACACTGAAGCTTTCTTT.

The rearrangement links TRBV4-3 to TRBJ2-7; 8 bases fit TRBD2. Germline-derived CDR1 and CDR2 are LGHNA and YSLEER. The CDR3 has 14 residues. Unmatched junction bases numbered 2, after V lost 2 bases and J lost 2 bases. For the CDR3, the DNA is TGCGCCAGCAGCCAATTAGCGGGGCCCTACGAGCAGTACTTC. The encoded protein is CASSQLAGPYEQYF.

The DNA for the CDR3 is TGCAGCGTCCCAGGGGAAACTGAAGCTTTCTTT. Its protein is CSVPGETEAFF. The rearrangement links TRBV29-1 to TRBJ1-1, with D possibly being TRBD1 (6 bases). CDR3 length: 11 residues. Trimming shortened V by 6 bases and J by 5 bases, and 10 bases separated the two germline ends. Germline lookup yields CDR1 SQVTM and CDR2 ANQGSEA.

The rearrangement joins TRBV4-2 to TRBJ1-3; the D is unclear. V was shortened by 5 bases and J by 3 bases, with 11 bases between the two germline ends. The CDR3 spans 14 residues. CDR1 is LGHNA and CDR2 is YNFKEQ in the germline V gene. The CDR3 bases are TGTGCCAGCAGCACGGAGGTCGGTGGAAACACCATATATTTT. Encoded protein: CASSTEVGGNTIYF.

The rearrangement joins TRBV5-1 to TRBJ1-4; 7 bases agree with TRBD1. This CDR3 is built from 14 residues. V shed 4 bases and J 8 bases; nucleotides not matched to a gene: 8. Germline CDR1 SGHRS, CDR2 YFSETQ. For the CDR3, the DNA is TGCGCCAGCAGCAGCAGGGGGTTCGAGGAAAAACTGTTTTTT. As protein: CASSSRGFEEKLFF.

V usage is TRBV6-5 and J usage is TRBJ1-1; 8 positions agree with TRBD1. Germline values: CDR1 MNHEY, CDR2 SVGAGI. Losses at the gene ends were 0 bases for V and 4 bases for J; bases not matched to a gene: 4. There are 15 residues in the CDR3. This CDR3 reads CASSYSGQVRTEAFF. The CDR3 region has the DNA TGTGCCAGCAGTTACTCGGGACAGGTGCGCACTGAAGCTTTCTTT.

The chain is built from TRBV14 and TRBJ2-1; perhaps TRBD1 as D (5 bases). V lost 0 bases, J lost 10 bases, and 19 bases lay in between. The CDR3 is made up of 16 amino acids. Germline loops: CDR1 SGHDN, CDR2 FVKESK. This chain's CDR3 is CASSQDYGAAGLEQFF. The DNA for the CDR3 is TGTGCCAGCAGCCAAGATTATGGGGCGGCCGGCCTGGAGCAGTTCTTC.

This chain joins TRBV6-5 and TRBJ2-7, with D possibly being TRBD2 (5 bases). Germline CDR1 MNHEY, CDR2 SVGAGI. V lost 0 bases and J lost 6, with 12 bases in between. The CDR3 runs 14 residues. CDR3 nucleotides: TGTGCCAGCAGTTACTCGAGCGGCCCCGCCGAGCAGTACTTC. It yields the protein CASSYSSGPAEQYF.

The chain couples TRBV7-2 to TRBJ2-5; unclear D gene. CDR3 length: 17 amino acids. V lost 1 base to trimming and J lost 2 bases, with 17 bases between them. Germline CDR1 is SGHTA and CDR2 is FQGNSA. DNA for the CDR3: TGTGCCAGCAGCTTAGGCCCTAGTGTTCGAGCACAAGAGACCCAGTACTTC. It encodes CASSLGPSVRAQETQYF.

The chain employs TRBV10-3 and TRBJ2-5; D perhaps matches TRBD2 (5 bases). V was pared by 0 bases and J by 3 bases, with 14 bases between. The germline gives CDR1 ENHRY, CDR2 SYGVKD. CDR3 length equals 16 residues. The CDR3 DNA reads TGTGCCATCAGTGAGTCTGCTCGTACGGGGAAAGAGACCCAGTACTTC. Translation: CAISESARTGKETQYF.

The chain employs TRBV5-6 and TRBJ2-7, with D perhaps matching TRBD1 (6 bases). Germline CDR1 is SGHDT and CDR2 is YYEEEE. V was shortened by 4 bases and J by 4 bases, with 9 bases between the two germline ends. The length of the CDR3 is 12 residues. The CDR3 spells CASSRRGYEQYF. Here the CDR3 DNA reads TGTGCCAGCAGCCGAAGGGGGTACGAGCAGTACTTC.

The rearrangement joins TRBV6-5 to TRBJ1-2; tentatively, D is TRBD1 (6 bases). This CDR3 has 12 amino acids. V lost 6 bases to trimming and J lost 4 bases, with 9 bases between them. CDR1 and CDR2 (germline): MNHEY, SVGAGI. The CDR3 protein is CASSQGPYGYTF. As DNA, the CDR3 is TGTGCCAGCAGCCAGGGGCCCTATGGCTACACCTTC.

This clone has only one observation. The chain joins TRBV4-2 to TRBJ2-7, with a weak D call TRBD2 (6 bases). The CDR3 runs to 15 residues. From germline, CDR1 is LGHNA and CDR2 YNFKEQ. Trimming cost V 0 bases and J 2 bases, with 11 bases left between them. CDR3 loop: CASSQERDSTYEQYF. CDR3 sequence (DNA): TGTGCCAGCAGCCAAGAGCGGGACTCCACCTACGAGCAGTACTTC.

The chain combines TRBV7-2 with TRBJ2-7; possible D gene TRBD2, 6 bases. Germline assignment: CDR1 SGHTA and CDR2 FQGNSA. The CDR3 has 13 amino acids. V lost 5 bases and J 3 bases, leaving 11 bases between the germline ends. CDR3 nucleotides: TGTGCCAGCAGCGCCGTGCGGGGCTACGAGCAGTACTTC. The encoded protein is CASSAVRGYEQYF.

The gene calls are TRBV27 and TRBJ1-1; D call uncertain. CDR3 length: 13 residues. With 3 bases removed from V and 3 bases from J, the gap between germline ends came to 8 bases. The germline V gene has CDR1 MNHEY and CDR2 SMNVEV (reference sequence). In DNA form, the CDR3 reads TGTGCCAGCAGTTTCAACAGCTACACTGAAGCTTTCTTT. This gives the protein CASSFNSYTEAFF.

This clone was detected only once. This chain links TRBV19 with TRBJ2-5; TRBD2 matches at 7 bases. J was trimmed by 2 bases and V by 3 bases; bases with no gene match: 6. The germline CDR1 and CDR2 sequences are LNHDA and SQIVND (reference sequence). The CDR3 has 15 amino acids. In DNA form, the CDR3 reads TGTGCCAGTAGTATGGGAGGGATGGAGCAAGAGACCCAGTACTTC. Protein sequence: CASSMGGMEQETQYF. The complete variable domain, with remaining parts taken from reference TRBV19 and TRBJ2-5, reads DGGITQSPKYLFRKEGQNVTLSCEQNLNHDAMYWYRQDPGQGLRLIYYSQIVNDFQKGDIAEGYSVSREKKESFPLTVTSAQKNPTAFYLCASSMGGMEQETQYFGPGTRLLVL.

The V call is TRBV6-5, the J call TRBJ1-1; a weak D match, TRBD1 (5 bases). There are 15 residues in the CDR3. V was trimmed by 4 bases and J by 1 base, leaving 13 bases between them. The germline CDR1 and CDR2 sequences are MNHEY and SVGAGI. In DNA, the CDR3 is TGTGCCAGCAGTTTTCAGGGCTTCGGGAACACTGAAGCTTTCTTT. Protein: CASSFQGFGNTEAFF.

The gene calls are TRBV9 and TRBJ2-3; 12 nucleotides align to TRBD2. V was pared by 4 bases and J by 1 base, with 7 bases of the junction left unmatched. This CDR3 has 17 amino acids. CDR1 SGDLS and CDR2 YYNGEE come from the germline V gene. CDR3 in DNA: TGTGCCAGCAGCCTACGGACTAGCGGGACGGGCACAGATACGCAGTATTTT. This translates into CASSLRTSGTGTDTQYF.

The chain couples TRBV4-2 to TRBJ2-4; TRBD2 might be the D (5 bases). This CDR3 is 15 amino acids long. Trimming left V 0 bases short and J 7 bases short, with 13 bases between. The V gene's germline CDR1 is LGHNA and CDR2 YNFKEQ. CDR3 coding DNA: TGTGCCAGCAGCCAAGATACCCTAGCCATCAACATTCAGTACTTC. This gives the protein CASSQDTLAINIQYF.

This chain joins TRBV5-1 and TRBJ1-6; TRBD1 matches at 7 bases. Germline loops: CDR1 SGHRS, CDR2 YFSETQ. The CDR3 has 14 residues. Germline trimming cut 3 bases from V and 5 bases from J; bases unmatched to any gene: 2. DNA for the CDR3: TGCGCCAGCAGCTCCACAGGGGATAATTCACCCCTCCACTTT. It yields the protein CASSSTGDNSPLHF.

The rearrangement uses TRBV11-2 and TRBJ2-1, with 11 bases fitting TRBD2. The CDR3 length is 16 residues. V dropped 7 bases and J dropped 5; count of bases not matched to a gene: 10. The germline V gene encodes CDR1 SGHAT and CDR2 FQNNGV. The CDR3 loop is CASTLLAGGNNNEQFF. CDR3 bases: TGTGCCAGCACCCTTCTAGCGGGAGGAAATAACAATGAGCAGTTCTTC.

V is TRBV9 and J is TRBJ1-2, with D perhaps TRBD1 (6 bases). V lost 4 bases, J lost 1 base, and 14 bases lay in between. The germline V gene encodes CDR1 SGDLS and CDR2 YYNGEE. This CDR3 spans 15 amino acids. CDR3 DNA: TGTGCCAGCAGCCAACAGGGTAGAGGTAACTATGGCTACACCTTC. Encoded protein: CASSQQGRGNYGYTF.

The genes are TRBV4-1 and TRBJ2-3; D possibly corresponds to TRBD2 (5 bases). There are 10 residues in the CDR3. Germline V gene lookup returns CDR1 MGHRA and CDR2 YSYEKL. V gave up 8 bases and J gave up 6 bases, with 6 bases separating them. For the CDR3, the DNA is TGCGCCAGCGGGGAGGATACGCAGTATTTT. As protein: CASGEDTQYF.

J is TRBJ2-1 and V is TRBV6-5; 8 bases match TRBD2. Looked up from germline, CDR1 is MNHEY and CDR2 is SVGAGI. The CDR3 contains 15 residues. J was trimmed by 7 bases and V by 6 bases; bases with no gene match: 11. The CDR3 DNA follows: TGTGCCAGCAGACGCCCCTCGGGGGGGCAGAATGAGCAGTTCTTC. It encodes CASRRPSGGQNEQFF.

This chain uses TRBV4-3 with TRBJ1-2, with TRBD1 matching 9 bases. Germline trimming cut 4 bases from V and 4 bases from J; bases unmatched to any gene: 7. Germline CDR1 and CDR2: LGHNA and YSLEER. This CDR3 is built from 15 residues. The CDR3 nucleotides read TGCGCCAGCAGCCCACGGACAGGGGACATCTATGGCTACACCTTC. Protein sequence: CASSPRTGDIYGYTF.

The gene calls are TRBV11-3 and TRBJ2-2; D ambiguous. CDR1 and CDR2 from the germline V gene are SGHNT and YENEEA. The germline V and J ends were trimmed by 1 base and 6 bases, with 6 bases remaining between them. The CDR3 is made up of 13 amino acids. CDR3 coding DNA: TGTGCCAGCAGCTTAGGACTTCCCGGGGAGCTGTTTTTT. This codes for CASSLGLPGELFF.

The CDR3 coding sequence is TGCGCCAGCAGCTTCCTTGGGCCCGACGAGCAGTACTTC. It translates to CASSFLGPDEQYF. V and J are TRBV5-1 and TRBJ2-7; D call uncertain. Germline loops: CDR1 SGHRS, CDR2 YFSETQ. The CDR3 is made up of 13 amino acids. The V gene lost 2 bases and the J gene lost 5 bases, with 11 bases spanning the gap.

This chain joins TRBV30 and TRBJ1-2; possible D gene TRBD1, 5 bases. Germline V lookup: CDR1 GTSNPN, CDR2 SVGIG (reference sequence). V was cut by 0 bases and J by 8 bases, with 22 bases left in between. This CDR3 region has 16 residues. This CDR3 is CAWSVLLLGGMGGYTF. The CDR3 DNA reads TGTGCCTGGAGTGTACTGCTTTTGGGGGGTATGGGAGGCTACACCTTC. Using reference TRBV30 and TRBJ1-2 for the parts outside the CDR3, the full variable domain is SQTIHQWPATLVQPVGSPLSLECTVEGTSNPNLYWYRQAAGRGLQLLFYSVGIGQISSEVPQNLSASRPQDRQFILSSKKLLLSDSGFYLCAWSVLLLGGMGGYTFGSGTRLTVV.

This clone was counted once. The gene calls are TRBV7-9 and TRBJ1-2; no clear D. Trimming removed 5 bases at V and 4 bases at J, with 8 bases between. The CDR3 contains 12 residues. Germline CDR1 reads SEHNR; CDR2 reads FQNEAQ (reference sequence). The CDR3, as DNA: TGTGCCAGCAGCCCCGAGGTCTATGGCTACACCTTC. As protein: CASSPEVYGYTF. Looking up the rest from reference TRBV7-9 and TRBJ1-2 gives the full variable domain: DTGVSQNPRHKITKRGQNVTFRCDPISEHNRLYWYRQTLGQGPEFLTYFQNEAQLEKSRLLSDRFSAERPKGSFSTLEIQRTEQGDSAMYLCASSPEVYGYTFGSGTRLTVV.